Listed below are T cell receptor beta chains from one sample, sequenced in a study of blood T cells in healthy people across ages. Each CDR3 protein gets one entry after TCRdb re-called the 5' RACE reads with MiXCR. The sample records roughly 1,800,000 distinct CDR3 sequences, 49% being singletons. The sequencing input was blood. The origin of the receptors is a woman aged 40 to 49 in good health. The CDR3 runs from the conserved cysteine through the conserved F or W. A D gene is named only where the DNA matches it firmly. The size of a clone is reported for some rows only, either as once, few or many, or as a class for expanded clones.

DNA	CDR3	D	size	V	J
TGTGCCAGCATCGAGGTCGACGACACTGAAGCTTTCTTT	CASIEVDDTEAFF	-	-	TRBV21-1	TRBJ1-1
TGTGCCACCAGCGGGGTGGCGGGTGTAAGCACAGATACGCAGTATTTT	CATSGVAGVSTDTQYF	-	-	TRBV24-1	TRBJ2-3
TGTGCCAGCAGTGATTGGGGGGCTCATGGCTACACCTTC	CASSDWGAHGYTF	-	few	TRBV25-1	TRBJ1-2
TGTGCCAGCAGTTATGACGGAGCGAGCTATGAGCAGTTCTTC	CASSYDGASYEQFF	-	-	TRBV6-5	TRBJ2-1
TGCAGTGCTAGGGAACGGGGGGGTGGAGATACGCAGTATTTT	CSARERGGGDTQYF	TRBD2	-	TRBV20-1	TRBJ2-3
TGTGCCAGCAGCCCCCCTTACGGGGGGGGTCAAGAGACCCTGTACTTC	CASSPPYGGGQETLYF	TRBD2	-	TRBV7-2	TRBJ2-5
TGTGCCAGCCTTGAACCTGGTCGCTACGAGCAGTACTTC	CASLEPGRYEQYF	-	many	TRBV6-6	TRBJ2-7
TGCAGTGCTAGATCCGGGACAGGGTGGGCGGAAAGCAATCAGCCCCAGCATTTT	CSARSGTGWAESNQPQHF	TRBD1	-	TRBV20-1	TRBJ1-5
TGCAGCGCTTATTTAGATGGCTACACCTTC	CSAYLDGYTF	-	few	TRBV29-1	TRBJ1-2
TGTGCCAGCAGTTACCAGGGTCTCAACGAGCAGTACTTC	CASSYQGLNEQYF	-	-	TRBV6-5	TRBJ2-7
TGCAGCGTTGATGGCAGTAAGGCTTTCTTT	CSVDGSKAFF	-	few	TRBV29-1	TRBJ1-1
TGTGCCAGCAGCTTAGGCCTCGGACAGAACTACGAGCAGTACTTC	CASSLGLGQNYEQYF	-	-	TRBV13	TRBJ2-7
TGTGCCAGCAGCCATAGGACTAGCGGGGGCCCCTTAGTTTGGTCCCAGTACTTC	CASSHRTSGGPLVWSQYF	TRBD2	-	TRBV5-5	TRBJ2-5
TGCAGCGTTGAAGGTTCCGGCAGGTCGGTCTTTGGCTACACCTTC	CSVEGSGRSVFGYTF	-	-	TRBV29-1	TRBJ1-2
TGTGCCAGCAGCCGGGACACTGAGGGGAATGAGCAGTTCTTC	CASSRDTEGNEQFF	-	-	TRBV7-9	TRBJ2-1
TGCGCCAGCAGCGTCGGGACTGAACTTCGCTCCTACGAGCAGTACTTC	CASSVGTELRSYEQYF	-	few	TRBV5-1	TRBJ2-7
TGTGCCAGCAGTTCACTAGCGGGGTGGTCGGAGCAGTTCTTC	CASSSLAGWSEQFF	TRBD2	-	TRBV28	TRBJ2-1
TGTGCCAGCAGCTGGGGAAGCAATGAGACCCAGTACTTC	CASSWGSNETQYF	-	-	TRBV7-2	TRBJ2-5
TGTGCCAGCAGCGCCACTAGCGGGGGGGCCTACGAGCAGTACTTC	CASSATSGGAYEQYF	TRBD2	few	TRBV7-2	TRBJ2-7
TGTGCCAGCAGCTTAGCCCTCCTGGACAGGGACCAGTTCTTC	CASSLALLDRDQFF	TRBD1	-	TRBV7-2	TRBJ2-1
TGTGCCAGCTCACCAGCCCAGGGAAAGCACGAGCAGTACTTC	CASSPAQGKHEQYF	-	few	TRBV18	TRBJ2-7
TGTGCCAGCAGTGAACAGGGACTTCCGCCTAGCACAGATACGCAGTATTTT	CASSEQGLPPSTDTQYF	-	-	TRBV2	TRBJ2-3
TGCAGTGCTAGAGATTCAGGGCGCATTAAGACCCAGTACTTC	CSARDSGRIKTQYF	-	-	TRBV20-1	TRBJ2-5
TGCGCCAGCAGCGGGACTAGGTTGGAGACCCAGTACTTC	CASSGTRLETQYF	TRBD2	-	TRBV4-1	TRBJ2-5
TGCGCCAGCAGCCAGGGGGCAAGGACAGGCTCAGAAAAACTGTTTTTT	CASSQGARTGSEKLFF	TRBD1	-	TRBV4-3	TRBJ1-4
TGTGCCAGCAGGGCCTCACCCTACAAGGAGCAGTTCTTC	CASRASPYKEQFF	-	-	TRBV13	TRBJ2-1
TGTGCCAGCAGTCCCATAGCCCATGGACTGTACTCTGGAAACACCATATATTTT	CASSPIAHGLYSGNTIYF	-	-	TRBV27	TRBJ1-3
TGTGCCAGCAGCCTTCAAACGGACAGGAGGAGAGCAGATACGCAGTATTTT	CASSLQTDRRRADTQYF	TRBD1	-	TRBV4-2	TRBJ2-3
TGTGCCAGCAGCCCCCCCGCGATTGAGGGGAGCTCCTACAATGAGCAGTTCTTC	CASSPPAIEGSSYNEQFF	-	-	TRBV9	TRBJ2-1